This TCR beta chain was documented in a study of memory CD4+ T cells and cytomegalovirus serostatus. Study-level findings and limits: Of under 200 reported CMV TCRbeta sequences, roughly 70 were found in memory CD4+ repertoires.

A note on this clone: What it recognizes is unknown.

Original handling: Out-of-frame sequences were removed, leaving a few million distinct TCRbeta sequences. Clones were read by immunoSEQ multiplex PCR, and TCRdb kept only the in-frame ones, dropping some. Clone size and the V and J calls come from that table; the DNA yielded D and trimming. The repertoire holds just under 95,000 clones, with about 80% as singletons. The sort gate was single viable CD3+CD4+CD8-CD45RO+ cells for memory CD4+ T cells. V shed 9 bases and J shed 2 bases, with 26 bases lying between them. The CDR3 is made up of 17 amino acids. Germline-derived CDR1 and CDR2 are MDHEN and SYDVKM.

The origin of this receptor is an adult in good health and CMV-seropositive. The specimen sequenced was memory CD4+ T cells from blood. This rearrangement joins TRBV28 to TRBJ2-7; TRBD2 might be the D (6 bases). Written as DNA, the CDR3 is TGTGCCAGTAAAGAGGACAAGCTGGCGGGGATCGCCTACGAGCAGTACTTC. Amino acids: CASKEDKLAGIAYEQYF.